These 15 T cell receptor beta chains were all obtained from the same sample, sequenced in a study of regulatory T cells in long-lasting Graves disease (dated by TCRdb to 2020 to 2023). The label giving this sample's time point can be read as: newly diagnosed GD, antithyroid drugs for less than 3 months. For both TCR sequencing and RNA sequencing, RNA was extracted from PBMCs in TRIzol. Libraries were prepared through multiplex PCR. The data were produced on an Illumina HiSeq 4000. CDR3 regions were amplified by Arm-PCR with iRepertoire HTBI primers to construct TCR beta libraries. TCRdb reanalyzed the raw reads on its own, using fastp at Q25 for trimming and MiXCR for clone calling, and kept in-frame beta chains. Each entry is one CDR3 protein sequence, shown with its most common DNA and genes. Within this sample are roughly 260,000 distinct CDR3 sequences, with 15% to 20% of them counted one time only. About 15% of the sample is held by the ten biggest clonotypes.

These records were also assigned to another study, of T cells in Graves' hyperthyroidism and ophthalmopathy.

The sample consisted of peripheral blood mononuclear cells (PBMCs), taken at new diagnosis, from a patient treated with antithyroid drugs. Source of these receptors: a woman between 25 and 40 years old with Graves disease. Donor details come from another sample of the same person, matched by shared clones.

This clonotype was recorded at least ten times. The chain employs TRBV20-1 and TRBJ1-6; 8 nucleotides line up with TRBD1. The CDR3 has 16 amino acids. V lost 0 bases, J lost 7 bases, and 8 bases stayed unmatched. From germline, CDR1 is DFQATT and CDR2 SNEGSKA (reference sequence). In nucleotides, the CDR3 is TGCAGTGCTAGAGAGACCGGTCGGACAGGGAATTCACCCCTCCACTTT. It codes for CSARETGRTGNSPLHF.

This clonotype occurred many times. The gene calls are TRBV6-1 and TRBJ2-1, with 9 bases aligning to TRBD2. This CDR3 has 15 residues. The V gene's germline CDR1 is MNHNS and CDR2 SASEGT. V shed 6 bases, J shed 0 bases, and the junction held 3 bases outside the gene matches. CDR3: CASRFSGSSYNEQFF. The CDR3 DNA reads as TGTGCCAGCAGATTTAGCGGGAGCTCCTACAATGAGCAGTTCTTC.

This clonotype was recorded at least ten times. The rearrangement uses TRBV29-1 and TRBJ2-5; 9 bases are a match to TRBD2. The CDR3 totals 16 residues. Germline-derived CDR1 and CDR2 are SQVTM and ANQGSEA. V shed 0 bases, J shed 5 bases, and the junction held 10 bases outside the gene matches. The CDR3: CSVEEWLAGRFETQYF. CDR3 DNA sequence: TGCAGCGTTGAAGAATGGCTAGCGGGGAGGTTCGAGACCCAGTACTTC.

At least ten counts were recorded for this clonotype. This chain uses TRBV3-1 with TRBJ1-1; D not certain. V was shortened by 1 base and J by 5 bases, with 11 bases between the two germline ends. Germline CDR1 LGHDT, CDR2 YNNKEL (reference sequence). The CDR3 runs to 14 residues. CDR3 nucleotides: TGTGCCAGCAGCCAAGCGGGCTTGGGGACTGAAGCTTTCTTT. Residues: CASSQAGLGTEAFF.

Only a few counts were recorded for this clonotype. The chain links TRBV25-1 to TRBJ2-3; D not resolved. V lost 3 bases to trimming and J lost 8 bases, with 9 bases between them. Germline loops: CDR1 MGHDK, CDR2 SYGVNS. There are 12 residues in the CDR3. CDR3 DNA: TGTGCCAGCAGTGAGGGTAGGAGTACGCAGTATTTT. Protein: CASSEGRSTQYF.

This clonotype was counted many times. V usage is TRBV6-1 and J usage is TRBJ2-5; D remains unclear. Germline V gives CDR1 MNHNS, CDR2 SASEGT. Trimming pared 5 bases from V and 1 base from J, leaving 8 bases between. This CDR3 spans 13 amino acids. The CDR3 sequence: CASSTDPQETQYF. The CDR3 DNA reads as TGTGCCAGCAGTACCGATCCCCAAGAGACCCAGTACTTC.

This clonotype has at least ten counts. V usage is TRBV5-1 and J usage is TRBJ1-2; 7 positions agree with TRBD1. With 5 bases clipped from V and 6 bases from J, the junction kept 4 bases outside the gene matches. This CDR3 region has 12 residues. Per germline, CDR1 SGHRS and CDR2 YFSETQ. The chain's CDR3 is CASRGQEDGYTF. CDR3 bases: TGCGCCAGCAGAGGACAGGAAGATGGCTACACCTTC. Supplemented by reference TRBV5-1 and TRBJ1-2, the full variable domain reads KAGVTQTPRYLIKTRGQQVTLSCSPISGHRSVSWYQQTPGQGLQFLFEYFSETQRNKGNFPGRFSGRQFSNSRSEMNVSTLELGDSALYLCASRGQEDGYTFGSGTRLTVV.

This clonotype was seen many times. The V gene is TRBV20-1, the J gene TRBJ2-5; 14 positions match TRBD2. There are 14 residues in the CDR3. The germline CDR1 and CDR2 sequences are DFQATT and SNEGSKA (reference sequence). With V trimmed by 5 bases and J by 6 bases, 5 bases remained unmatched. The CDR3 loop reads CSALTSGGAQTQYF. CDR3 sequence (DNA): TGCAGTGCTTTGACTAGCGGGGGGGCGCAGACCCAGTACTTC.

This clonotype was counted many times. The genes are TRBV5-1 and TRBJ1-1; 9 positions agree with TRBD1. V shed 5 bases, J shed 10 bases, and the junction held 9 bases outside the gene matches. The length of the CDR3 is 13 residues. Germline V gene sequence: CDR1 SGHRS, CDR2 YFSETQ. This CDR3 reads CASSPAQGAGAFF. The CDR3 nucleotides read TGCGCCAGCAGTCCGGCACAGGGGGCTGGAGCTTTCTTT.

At least ten counts were recorded for this clonotype. The gene calls are TRBV7-6 and TRBJ2-7; tentatively, D is TRBD1 (6 bases). V was trimmed by 6 bases and J by 3 bases, leaving 18 bases between them. CDR1 is SGHVS and CDR2 is FNYEAQ in the germline V gene. The CDR3 has 15 residues. CDR3 coding DNA: TGTGCCAGCAGTTACAGCGCAGGGGAAGGCTACGAGCAGTACTTC. Translation: CASSYSAGEGYEQYF.

V is TRBV5-8 and J is TRBJ1-4; TRBD1 is a possible D gene (5 bases). There are 14 residues in the CDR3. The germline V gene encodes CDR1 SGHTS and CDR2 YDEGEE. V lost 4 bases, J lost 8 bases, and 15 bases lay in between. Written as DNA, the CDR3 is TGTGCCAGCAGCCTAATCCCAGGGAGCGAAAAACTGTTTTTT. Translating gives CASSLIPGSEKLFF.

This clonotype has only a few counts. The J gene is TRBJ1-6, the V gene TRBV19; D perhaps matches TRBD1 (5 bases). The CDR3 has 15 amino acids. Per germline, CDR1 LNHDA and CDR2 SQIVND (reference sequence). V dropped 4 bases and J dropped 9 bases, with 16 bases sitting between them. In DNA form, the CDR3 reads TGTGCCAGTAGTAGTACTGGGGTGGGGCTTTCACCCCTCCACTTT. It specifies CASSSTGVGLSPLHF.

J is TRBJ1-2 and V is TRBV5-8; unclear D gene. The V gene's germline CDR1 is SGHTS and CDR2 YDEGEE. The CDR3 runs to 15 residues. V shed 3 bases and J shed 3 bases, with 15 bases lying between them. In DNA form, the CDR3 reads TGTGCCAGCAGCTCGGCCCTTCGTGGGTACTATGGCTACACCTTC. Amino acids: CASSSALRGYYGYTF.

This clonotype was seen repeatedly, ten times or more. The V call is TRBV7-2, the J call TRBJ1-5, with a weak D call TRBD1 (5 bases). The CDR3 sequence is 15 residues long. The germline V gene has CDR1 SGHTA and CDR2 FQGNSA. Trimming removed 1 base from V and 4 bases from J, with 11 bases in between. CDR3 region: CASSLVGGGNQPQHF. The CDR3 DNA sequence: TGTGCCAGCAGCTTAGTGGGGGGAGGGAATCAGCCCCAGCATTTT.

This clonotype was seen many times. The rearrangement uses TRBV11-1 and TRBJ1-1, with D possibly being TRBD1 (6 bases). Germline loops: CDR1 SGHAT, CDR2 FQDESV (reference sequence). The length of the CDR3 is 15 residues. Deletions cut 4 bases from V and 4 bases from J, with 16 bases between. The CDR3 nucleotides read TGTGCCAGCAGCTACCGACAGGCGGCCCGCACTGAAGCTTTCTTT. As protein: CASSYRQAARTEAFF. The complete variable domain, with remaining parts taken from reference TRBV11-1 and TRBJ1-1, reads EAEVAQSPRYKITEKSQAVAFWCDPISGHATLYWYRQILGQGPELLVQFQDESVVDDSQLPKDRFSAERLKGVDSTLKIQPAELGDSAMYLCASSYRQAARTEAFFGQGTRLTVV.